This T cell receptor (beta chain) is from a study of blood T cell repertoires in COVID-19. CDR1 is MNHEY and CDR2 is SVGAGI in the germline V gene. The CDR3 sequence is 13 residues long. V was clipped by 6 bases and J by 5 bases, with 14 bases between them. Sequenced by immunoSEQ multiplex PCR; TCRdb stores in-frame clones only, minus some. The sample consists of around 220,000 clones, 75% to 95% of them appearing once. This clone was counted once. V gene TRBV6-5 combines with J gene TRBJ2-7, with a possible D match to TRBD1 (6 bases). The sequenced sample was PBMCs or T cells enriched from blood (not recorded which). This TCR was sampled from a woman between 18 and 29 years old who had recovered from COVID-19. CDR3 coding DNA: TGTGCCAGCAGGGACAGACTAAGGGACGAGCAGTACTTC. This sequence encodes CASRDRLRDEQYF.